Presented here are 21 T cell receptor beta chains from one specimen sequenced in a study of T cell repertoires in cytomegalovirus infection. In TCRdb, the reads were re-called with MiXCR into one record per CDR3 protein. In the table there are approximately 750,000 distinct CDR3 sequences, less than 40% of which are singletons. Sample: PBMCs. The receptor set was obtained from a human donor in good health (CMV status not recorded). Some clones in this sample may be carry-over from other donors' samples.

This chain links TRBV5-5 with TRBJ2-7; the D gene could be TRBD1 or TRBD2 (7 bases each). V lost 3 bases and J 4 bases, leaving 14 bases between the germline ends. Germline V gene lookup returns CDR1 SGHKS and CDR2 YYEKEE (reference sequence). This CDR3 has 14 amino acids. For the CDR3, the DNA is TGTGCCAGCAGCTGGGGAGGGGGCGCATACGAGCAGTACTTC. The encoded protein is CASSWGGGAYEQYF.

The sample holds many counts of this clonotype. The chain uses TRBV19 and TRBJ1-5; the D gene is possibly TRBD1 (5 bases). Trimming stripped 8 bases from V and 3 bases from J, with 14 bases between. Looked up from germline, CDR1 is LNHDA and CDR2 is SQIVND (reference sequence). The CDR3 has 14 residues. In DNA form, the CDR3 reads TGTGCCAGTGAGACAGTAAGAGACAATCAGCCCCAGCATTTT. It codes for CASETVRDNQPQHF.

This chain links TRBV7-6 with TRBJ2-7, with 10 bases aligning to TRBD1. The CDR3 is 15 amino acids. V lost 5 bases to trimming and J lost 5 bases; unmatched junction nucleotides: 9. CDR1 is SGHVS, CDR2 FNYEAQ, per germline. The CDR3 is CASSHFRDRGHEQYF. CDR3 bases: TGTGCCAGCAGCCACTTCCGGGACAGGGGTCACGAGCAGTACTTC.

Comments on this clonotype: A read error is likely, as this CDR3 ends without the conserved phenylalanine or tryptophan. V gene TRBV7-9 combines with J gene TRBJ2-5; no definite D call. CDR3 length equals 13 residues. Per germline, CDR1 SEHNR and CDR2 FQNEAQ (reference sequence). The V and J ends lost 5 bases and 0 bases respectively, with 7 bases between them. The CDR3 bases are TGTGCCAGCAGCCGCCTCCACCAAGAGACCCAGTACTTA. Amino acids: CASSRLHQETQYL.

V is TRBV19 and J is TRBJ1-2; 8 nucleotides match TRBD1. The CDR3 covers 13 residues. Germline CDR1 reads LNHDA; CDR2 reads SQIVND (reference sequence). J gave up 4 bases and V 6 bases, and 4 bases lay outside the gene matches. The CDR3 DNA is TGTGCCAGTAGATGGGACAGGACCTATGGCTACACCTTC. Its protein is CASRWDRTYGYTF.

CDR3 sequence: CASRLAGEYNEQFF. CDR3 nucleotide sequence: TGTGCCAGCAGACTTGCGGGGGAATACAATGAGCAGTTCTTC. The gene calls are TRBV27 and TRBJ2-1; 7 nucleotides match TRBD2. The CDR3 covers 14 residues. The germline gives CDR1 MNHEY, CDR2 SMNVEV (reference sequence). V trimming: 6 bases; J trimming: 4 bases; junction bases outside the gene matches: 6.

This clonotype was observed a single time. The rearrangement joins TRBV6-5 to TRBJ2-1; 13 bases are a match to TRBD2. CDR3 size: 14 residues. CDR1 is MNHEY, CDR2 SVGAGI, per germline. J gave up 7 bases and V 8 bases, and 5 bases lay outside the gene matches. This CDR3 is CASRRTSGSNEQFF. DNA for the CDR3: TGTGCCAGCCGACGGACTAGCGGGAGTAATGAGCAGTTCTTC.

The rearrangement uses TRBV7-8 and TRBJ2-1, with no clear D. The CDR3 runs 13 residues. Looked up from germline, CDR1 is SGHVS and CDR2 is FQNEAQ. The V gene lost 5 bases and the J gene lost 10 bases, with 15 bases spanning the gap. The CDR3 region is CASSPRTLGEQFF. CDR3 sequence (DNA): TGTGCCAGCAGCCCCCGGACCCTCGGGGAGCAGTTCTTC. The full variable domain, its missing parts supplied by reference TRBV7-8 and TRBJ2-1, is GAGVSQSPRYKVAKRGQDVALRCDPISGHVSLFWYQQALGQGPEFLTYFQNEAQLDKSGLPSDRFFAERPEGSVSTLKIQRTQQEDSAVYLCASSPRTLGEQFFGPGTRLTVL.

This clonotype turned up a few times. This chain uses TRBV6-5 with TRBJ2-7, with no clear D. The CDR3 runs 16 residues. V lost 2 bases and J lost 0, with 14 bases in between. Looked up from germline, CDR1 is MNHEY and CDR2 is SVGAGI. CDR3 sequence: CASSYRRLRSSYEQYF. The CDR3 nucleotides are TGTGCCAGCAGTTACCGAAGACTCCGAAGCTCCTACGAGCAGTACTTC.

The chain recombines TRBV7-9 with TRBJ2-6; tentatively, D is TRBD1 (6 bases). The V and J ends lost 5 bases and 2 bases respectively, with 16 bases between them. Germline V gene data show CDR1 as SEHNR and CDR2 as FQNEAQ (reference sequence). The CDR3 covers 17 residues. The CDR3 region is CASSRPRTGTGANVLTF. As DNA, the CDR3 is TGTGCCAGCAGCCGACCTCGAACAGGGACTGGGGCCAACGTCCTGACTTTC.

With respect to this clonotype: The junction departs from the called germline gene at one end, perhaps through a read error. The gene calls are TRBV7-6 and TRBJ1-3; TRBD1 is a possible D gene (6 bases). Germline V gives CDR1 SGHVS, CDR2 FNYEAQ. The CDR3 has 16 amino acids. The CDR3 here is CASSPLDRSSGNTLYF. In DNA form, the CDR3 reads TGTGCCAGCAGCCCCCTCGACAGGAGCTCTGGAAACACCCTATATTTC.

This clonotype was detected a few times. The chain recombines TRBV28 with TRBJ2-1; TRBD2 agrees at 7 bases. V shed 6 bases and J 7 bases; nucleotides not matched to a gene: 18. Per germline, CDR1 MDHEN and CDR2 SYDVKM. CDR3 length equals 17 residues. The CDR3 loop reads CASSNYRGAGDRNEQFF. The DNA for the CDR3 is TGTGCCAGCAGCAACTACAGAGGGGCGGGGGATCGGAATGAGCAGTTCTTC.

This clonotype has a handful of counts. The chain is built from TRBV7-8 and TRBJ2-1, with 15 bases aligning to TRBD2. In germline, CDR1 is SGHVS, CDR2 FQNEAQ. CDR3 size: 19 residues. V lost 3 bases, J lost 5 bases, and 11 bases stayed unmatched. CDR3 bases: TGTGCCAGCAGCTTTCTGGGGACTAGCGGGAGGACGACCGACAATGAGCAGTTCTTC. Amino acids: CASSFLGTSGRTTDNEQFF. The full variable domain, completed using reference TRBV7-8 and TRBJ2-1, is GAGVSQSPRYKVAKRGQDVALRCDPISGHVSLFWYQQALGQGPEFLTYFQNEAQLDKSGLPSDRFFAERPEGSVSTLKIQRTQQEDSAVYLCASSFLGTSGRTTDNEQFFGPGTRLTVL.

This chain joins TRBV7-9 and TRBJ2-1; D is unresolved. V was pared by 5 bases and J by 6 bases, with 17 bases between. CDR3 length: 15 residues. The germline V gene encodes CDR1 SEHNR and CDR2 FQNEAQ (reference sequence). The CDR3 loop reads CASSPHPGLSNEQFF. CDR3 nucleotide sequence: TGTGCCAGCAGCCCCCATCCCGGATTGAGCAATGAGCAGTTCTTC.

J is TRBJ1-1 and V is TRBV19; TRBD1 matches at 7 bases. After removal of 5 bases from V and 7 bases from J, the junction contained 7 bases not matched to a gene. This CDR3 has 13 residues. Germline assignment: CDR1 LNHDA and CDR2 SQIVND (reference sequence). This CDR3 reads CASSHRGGGEAFF. In nucleotides, the CDR3 is TGTGCCAGTAGTCACAGGGGAGGGGGTGAAGCTTTCTTT. The entire variable domain, with the rest obtained from reference TRBV19 and TRBJ1-1, is as follows: DGGITQSPKYLFRKEGQNVTLSCEQNLNHDAMYWYRQDPGQGLRLIYYSQIVNDFQKGDIAEGYSVSREKKESFPLTVTSAQKNPTAFYLCASSHRGGGEAFFGQGTRLTVV.

The chain joins TRBV10-3 to TRBJ1-3, with D unresolved. Trimming took off 10 bases at V and 0 bases at J, with 7 bases between the two ends. Germline values: CDR1 ENHRY, CDR2 SYGVKD. The CDR3 spans 12 residues. CDR3 in amino acids: CATGDSGNTIYF. The DNA of the CDR3 is TGTGCCACCGGGGACTCTGGAAACACCATATATTTT.

The CDR3 DNA is TGCAGCGTTGCGGGACAGGGAGTTGAAAAACTGTTTTTT. Translation gives CSVAGQGVEKLFF. The chain links TRBV29-1 to TRBJ1-4, with 9 bases aligning to TRBD1. Germline CDR1 is SQVTM and CDR2 is ANQGSEA. V was clipped by 4 bases and J by 7 bases; unmatched bases: 4. The CDR3 length is 13 residues.

This clonotype has a handful of counts. This chain connects TRBV12-3 or TRBV12-4 to TRBJ2-7; D is perhaps TRBD1 (6 bases). Trimming took off 6 bases at V and 2 bases at J, with 14 bases between the two ends. CDR3 size: 14 residues. CDR3 coding DNA: TGTGCCAGCAGCTTTGACAGGTCCCCCTACGAGCAGTACTTC. This encodes CASSFDRSPYEQYF.

This clonotype was detected a few times. The chain recombines TRBV6-1 with TRBJ1-2; D gene ambiguous. This CDR3 has 17 amino acids. Germline V CDR1 and CDR2: MNHNS, SASEGT. The V end was cut by 2 bases, the J end by 0 bases, with 16 bases between. CDR3 region: CASSENPRMASNYGYTF. In DNA form, the CDR3 reads TGTGCCAGCAGTGAAAATCCACGCATGGCCTCTAACTATGGCTACACCTTC.

A few counts support this clonotype. The V and J genes are TRBV4-1 and TRBJ1-2; maybe TRBD1 (5 bases). The CDR3 totals 19 residues. V was clipped by 4 bases and J by 0 bases, with 24 bases between them. Germline lookup yields CDR1 MGHRA and CDR2 YSYEKL. The CDR3 nucleotides are TGCGCCAGCAGCCCATATCTGGGCCCCGGGACCGCCGCTAACTATGGCTACACCTTC. Its protein is CASSPYLGPGTAANYGYTF.

The chain links TRBV28 to TRBJ2-2, with 7 bases aligning to TRBD1. CDR1 is MDHEN, CDR2 SYDVKM, per germline. The CDR3 is 15 residues long. The ends lost 8 bases at V and 6 bases at J; junction bases unmatched: 12. CDR3 in amino acids: CASRTDRKGSGELFF. As DNA, the CDR3 is TGTGCCAGCCGTACGGACAGGAAGGGATCCGGGGAGCTGTTTTTT. Using reference TRBV28 and TRBJ2-2 for the parts outside the CDR3, the full variable domain is DVKVTQSSRYLVKRTGEKVFLECVQDMDHENMFWYRQDPGLGLRLIYFSYDVKMKEKGDIPEGYSVSREKKERFSLILESASTNQTSMYLCASRTDRKGSGELFFGEGSRLTVL.